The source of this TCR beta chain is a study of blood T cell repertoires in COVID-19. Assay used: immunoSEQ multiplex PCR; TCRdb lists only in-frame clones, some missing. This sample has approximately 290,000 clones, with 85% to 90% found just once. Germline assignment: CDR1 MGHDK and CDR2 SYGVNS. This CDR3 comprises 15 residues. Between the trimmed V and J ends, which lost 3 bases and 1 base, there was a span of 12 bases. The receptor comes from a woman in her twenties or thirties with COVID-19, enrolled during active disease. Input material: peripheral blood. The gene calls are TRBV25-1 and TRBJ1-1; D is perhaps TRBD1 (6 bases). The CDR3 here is CASSDKQGWNTEAFF. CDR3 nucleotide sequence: TGTGCCAGCAGTGACAAACAGGGCTGGAACACTGAAGCTTTCTTT.